The 13 T cell receptor beta chains reported below all come from one sample, sequenced in a study of radiotherapy plus CTLA-4 blockade in lung cancer. Measured with immunoSEQ multiplex PCR; TCRdb has only the in-frame clones, and not every one. The sample yields tens of thousands of clones, 65% to 75% seen once. The source was peripheral blood, collected from a patient treated with radiotherapy plus ipilimumab. Receptors were obtained from a human donor with non-small cell lung cancer who had stable disease on radiotherapy plus ipilimumab.

The V call is TRBV29-1, the J call TRBJ2-2; D perhaps matches TRBD1 (6 bases). The CDR3 sequence is 13 residues long. Germline CDR1 SQVTM, CDR2 ANQGSEA. V lost 7 bases, J lost 1 base, and 10 bases lay in between. CDR3 sequence: CSGRTVNTGELFF. The CDR3 bases are TGCAGCGGCAGGACAGTGAACACCGGGGAGCTGTTTTTT.

This chain connects TRBV7-2 to TRBJ2-1, with 8 bases identical to TRBD1. V lost 1 base and J lost 7; bases outside the gene matches: 6. Germline assignment: CDR1 SGHTA and CDR2 FQGNSA. The CDR3 extends over 15 amino acids. The CDR3 spells CASSLGQGWTNEQFF. CDR3 nucleotides: TGTGCCAGCAGCTTAGGACAGGGGTGGACAAATGAGCAGTTCTTC.

The V call is TRBV19, the J call TRBJ1-3; D possibly corresponds to TRBD1 (6 bases). From germline, CDR1 is LNHDA and CDR2 SQIVND (reference sequence). The CDR3 is 12 amino acids. The V gene lost 6 bases and the J gene lost 11 bases, with 14 bases spanning the gap. CDR3 bases: TGTGCCAGTAGAAGGGAGAGGGGGTCCATATATTTT. Protein product: CASRRERGSIYF.

V usage is TRBV5-4 and J usage is TRBJ2-7; 8 nucleotides agree with TRBD1. The germline CDR1 and CDR2 sequences are SGHNT and YYREEE (reference sequence). The CDR3 length is 14 residues. Trimming at V came to 4 bases and at J to 3 bases, leaving 6 bases not matched to a gene. DNA of the CDR3: TGTGCCAGCAGCACGGACAGGGACGGCTACGAGCAGTACTTC. This codes for CASSTDRDGYEQYF.

V is TRBV11-2 and J is TRBJ1-4; possible D gene TRBD1, 5 bases. This CDR3 contains 13 residues. V lost 8 bases to trimming and J lost 4 bases, with 11 bases between them. The V gene's germline CDR1 is SGHAT and CDR2 FQNNGV. The CDR3 here is CASGGWRNEKLFF. CDR3 in DNA: TGTGCCAGCGGGGGTTGGCGTAATGAAAAACTGTTTTTT.

This clone has just a few counts. The rearrangement links TRBV10-3 to TRBJ2-7; 14 nucleotides line up with TRBD2. The CDR3 extends over 17 amino acids. The J segment lost 6 bases and the V segment lost 10 bases, leaving 17 bases of the junction unmatched. Germline-derived CDR1 and CDR2 are ENHRY and SYGVKD. In DNA form, the CDR3 reads TGTGCCAGGAACAGGGATCGGTCCGGGACTAGCGGGAGCGAGCAGTACTTC. This sequence encodes CARNRDRSGTSGSEQYF.

This rearrangement joins TRBV25-1 to TRBJ1-1, with D uncertain. The CDR3 is 13 amino acids. Germline loops: CDR1 MGHDK, CDR2 SYGVNS. V lost 6 bases to trimming and J lost 1 base, with 9 bases between them. The CDR3 DNA reads TGTGCCAGCAGCCTACAAGAGAACACTGAAGCTTTCTTT. It encodes CASSLQENTEAFF.

The rearrangement uses TRBV7-6 and TRBJ2-3; D might be TRBD1 (6 bases). CDR3 length equals 19 residues. Trimming removed 10 bases at V and 1 base at J, with 30 bases between. Germline loops: CDR1 SGHVS, CDR2 FNYEAQ. The CDR3 protein is CATTWNDAPRKGGTDTQYF. The CDR3 DNA is TGTGCCACGACTTGGAATGACGCACCCCGGAAGGGGGGCACAGATACGCAGTATTTT.

The chain uses TRBV7-6 and TRBJ2-3; unclear D gene. Germline loops: CDR1 SGHVS, CDR2 FNYEAQ. Trimming took off 5 bases at V and 3 bases at J, with 9 bases between the two ends. This CDR3 is built from 13 residues. The CDR3 sequence: CASSDVGTDTQYF. In DNA, the CDR3 is TGTGCCAGCAGCGACGTGGGAACAGATACGCAGTATTTT. The full variable domain, with the rest looked up from reference TRBV7-6 and TRBJ2-3, is GAGVSQSPRYKVTKRGQDVALRCDPISGHVSLYWYRQALGQGPEFLTYFNYEAQQDKSGLPNDRFSAERPEGSISTLTIQRTEQRDSAMYRCASSDVGTDTQYFGPGTRLTVL.

The CDR3 spells CSVEDLGGIGEAFF. The DNA of the CDR3 is TGCAGCGTTGAAGATCTTGGGGGGATCGGTGAAGCTTTCTTT. The chain couples TRBV29-1 to TRBJ1-1, with D possibly TRBD1 on 5 matching bases. The V end lost 0 bases, the J end lost 7 bases, and 15 bases lay between the germline ends. The V gene's germline CDR1 is SQVTM and CDR2 ANQGSEA. The CDR3 has 14 amino acids.

The chain is built from TRBV27 and TRBJ1-4; the D gene is possibly TRBD1 (6 bases). From germline, CDR1 is MNHEY and CDR2 SMNVEV (reference sequence). The CDR3 is 18 amino acids. V lost 5 bases to trimming and J lost 2 bases, with 21 bases between them. This chain's CDR3 is CASSPSPGHRVTNEKLFF. As DNA, the CDR3 is TGTGCCAGCAGTCCTAGTCCGGGACACCGGGTCACTAATGAAAAACTGTTTTTT.

The table lists this clone with a few counts. The chain uses TRBV29-1 and TRBJ1-2; 8 bases are shared with TRBD1. The CDR3 length is 15 residues. The germline gives CDR1 SQVTM, CDR2 ANQGSEA. V lost 6 bases and J lost 4; bases outside the gene matches: 13. This CDR3 reads CSVGGQGSYTYGYTF. CDR3 DNA: TGCAGCGTCGGCGGACAGGGTAGCTACACCTATGGCTACACCTTC.

V usage is TRBV25-1 and J usage is TRBJ1-4; perhaps TRBD1 as D (6 bases). The CDR3 covers 16 residues. Deletions cut 10 bases from V and 0 bases from J, with 18 bases between. Germline V lookup: CDR1 MGHDK, CDR2 SYGVNS. Here the CDR3 reads CATTTGLGATNEKLFF. CDR3 bases: TGTGCCACGACAACAGGGCTGGGGGCAACTAATGAAAAACTGTTTTTT. Full variable domain (remainder filled in from reference TRBV25-1 and TRBJ1-4): EADIYQTPRYLVIGTGKKITLECSQTMGHDKMYWYQQDPGMELHLIHYSYGVNSTEKGDLSSESTVSRIRTEHFPLTLESARPSHTSQYLCATTTGLGATNEKLFFGSGTQLSVL.